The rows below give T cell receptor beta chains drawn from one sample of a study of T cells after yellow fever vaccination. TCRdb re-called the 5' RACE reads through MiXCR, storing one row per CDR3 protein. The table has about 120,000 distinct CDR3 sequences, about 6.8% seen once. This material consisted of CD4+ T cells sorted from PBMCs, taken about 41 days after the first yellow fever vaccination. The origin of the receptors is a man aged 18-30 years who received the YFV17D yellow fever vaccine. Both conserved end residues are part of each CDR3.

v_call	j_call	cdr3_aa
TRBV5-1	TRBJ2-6	CASSSRPGQGSGANVLTF
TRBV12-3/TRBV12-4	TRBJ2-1	CASSSGSEQFF
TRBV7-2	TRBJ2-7	CASSPGLAPGEQYF
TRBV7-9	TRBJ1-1	CASSARRGNTEAFF
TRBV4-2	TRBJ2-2	CASWELNTGELFF
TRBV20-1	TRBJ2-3	CSARDKTQYF
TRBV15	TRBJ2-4	CATSRNPREAIQYF
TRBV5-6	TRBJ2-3	CASSDTDTQYF
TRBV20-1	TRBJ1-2	CSARVWTGDYGYTF
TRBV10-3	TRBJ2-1	CAIREGGENEQFF
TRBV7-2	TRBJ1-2	CASSPGHNYGYTF
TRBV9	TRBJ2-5	CASSPTAGVQGETQYF
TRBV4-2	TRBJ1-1	CASSQGDSRGGTEAFF
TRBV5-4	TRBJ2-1	CASSLVADRGYEQFF
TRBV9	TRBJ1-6	CASRTRDNSPLHF
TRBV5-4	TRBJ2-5	CASSSPSGGTLQETQYF
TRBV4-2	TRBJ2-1	CASSQVLGGGAAHEQFF
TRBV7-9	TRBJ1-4	CASGRDRGSATNEKLFF
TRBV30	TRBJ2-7	CAWREAGRGYEQYF
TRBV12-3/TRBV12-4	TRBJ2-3	CASSPVAGGPNTQYF
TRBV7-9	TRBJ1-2	CASSLVGTGYTF
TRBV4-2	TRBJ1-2	CASSRGRVVGYTF
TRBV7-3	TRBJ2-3	CASSLTRPGTSGWSTDTQYF
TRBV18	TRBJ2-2	CASSPPVGATGELFF
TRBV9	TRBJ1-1	CASSVGDRGIGTEAFF
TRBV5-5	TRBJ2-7	CASSFEGAYEQYF
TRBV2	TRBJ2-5	CASSEAGTETQYF
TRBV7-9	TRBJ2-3	CASSSGLAGGYTDTQYF
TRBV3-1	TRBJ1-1	CASSLVTGGNTEAFF
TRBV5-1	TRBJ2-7	CASRDGAYEQYF